Following are 25 T cell receptor beta chains from one sample sequenced in a study of radiation and T cells in renal cell carcinoma. Time point reported: baseline pretreatment blood. The treatment here: 15 Gy SBRT to primary tumor, nephrectomy 4 weeks later. The protocol was immunoSEQ multiplex PCR, while the TCRdb copy is restricted to in-frame clones and leaves out a portion. The sample holds about 160,000 clones; 88% are singletons and the top ten take 3.5% to 5%. The sequencing used blood, collected from a patient whose treatment included radiotherapy and nephrectomy. The receptors stem from a woman in her 70s with renal cell carcinoma.

The chain combines TRBV7-9 with TRBJ1-1; a possible D gene is TRBD1 (5 bases). The CDR3 spans 14 residues. Germline loops: CDR1 SEHNR, CDR2 FQNEAQ (reference sequence). Trimming cost V 1 base and J 5 bases, with 11 bases left between them. Written as DNA, the CDR3 is TGTGCCAGCAGCTTAGAGGGACTTAATACTGAAGCTTTCTTT. Its protein product is CASSLEGLNTEAFF.

The chain combines TRBV4-3 with TRBJ1-4, with D unclear. CDR1 is LGHNA, CDR2 YSLEER, per germline. The CDR3 sequence is 16 residues long. Trimming took 0 bases from V and 0 from J, leaving 8 bases between them. In DNA form, the CDR3 reads TGCGCCAGCAGCCAAGATCTCACTGCAACTAATGAAAAACTGTTTTTT. It yields the protein CASSQDLTATNEKLFF.

The sample holds one count of this clone. This chain connects TRBV7-8 to TRBJ2-7, with unresolved D. With 5 bases removed from V and 4 bases from J, the gap between germline ends came to 9 bases. Germline-derived CDR1 and CDR2 are SGHVS and FQNEAQ. This CDR3 has 12 amino acids. The CDR3 nucleotides are TGTGCCAGCAGCCCCAAAGGATACGAGCAGTACTTC. It yields the protein CASSPKGYEQYF.

The chain links TRBV6-1 to TRBJ1-2, with D possibly TRBD1 on 5 matching bases. CDR1 and CDR2 (germline): MNHNS, SASEGT. Trimming cost V 6 bases and J 6 bases, with 14 bases left between them. CDR3 length equals 13 residues. CDR3 sequence (DNA): TGTGCCAGCAGATCGGACGGGGCCCATGGCTACACCTTC. This codes for CASRSDGAHGYTF.

Only a few counts were recorded for this clone. This chain uses TRBV2 with TRBJ2-2; D is possibly TRBD2 (5 bases). The V and J ends lost 4 bases and 8 bases respectively, with 8 bases between them. This CDR3 is built from 12 residues. Germline lookup yields CDR1 SNHLY and CDR2 FYNNEI. In DNA form, the CDR3 reads TGTGCCAGCAGTGGACGGGGTGGGGAGCTGTTTTTT. The encoded protein is CASSGRGGELFF.

V and J are TRBV9 and TRBJ1-4, with 9 positions matching TRBD1. The CDR3 totals 16 residues. Germline V gene lookup returns CDR1 SGDLS and CDR2 YYNGEE. Trimming removed 2 bases from V and 7 bases from J; junction bases left unmatched: 9. Here the CDR3 DNA reads TGTGCCAGCAGCGTCGACCCACAGGGGGCTAGTGAAAAACTGTTTTTT. It encodes CASSVDPQGASEKLFF.

This clone was recorded once. The gene calls are TRBV5-1 and TRBJ2-1; D gene ambiguous. Trimming cost V 1 base and J 8 bases, with 7 bases left between them. CDR1 is SGHRS, CDR2 YFSETQ, per germline. The length of the CDR3 is 12 residues. The CDR3 is CASSLHPDEQFF. Written as DNA, the CDR3 is TGCGCCAGCAGCTTGCACCCGGATGAGCAGTTCTTC. The variable domain in full, completed from reference TRBV5-1 and TRBJ2-1, reads KAGVTQTPRYLIKTRGQQVTLSCSPISGHRSVSWYQQTPGQGLQFLFEYFSETQRNKGNFPGRFSGRQFSNSRSEMNVSTLELGDSALYLCASSLHPDEQFFGPGTRLTVL.

This chain connects TRBV5-4 to TRBJ2-1, with TRBD1 as a possible D gene (6 bases). This CDR3 comprises 15 residues. Germline lookup yields CDR1 SGHNT and CDR2 YYREEE (reference sequence). V lost 3 bases, J lost 9 bases, and 19 bases lay in between. CDR3 sequence (DNA): TGTGCCAGCAGCTCCGGACAGATAGTTTTGGGTGAGCAGTTCTTC. Its translation is CASSSGQIVLGEQFF.

The chain is built from TRBV28 and TRBJ1-2; possibly TRBD1 for D (5 bases). Per germline, CDR1 MDHEN and CDR2 SYDVKM. The CDR3 is 14 residues long. V was clipped by 5 bases and J by 2 bases, with 12 bases between them. This CDR3 is CASSQIGTNYGYTF. The DNA for the CDR3 is TGTGCCAGCAGTCAAATCGGGACGAACTATGGCTACACCTTC.

This clone was seen once. The chain carries TRBV7-8 and TRBJ2-7; TRBD2 matches at 13 bases. Losses at the gene ends were 5 bases for V and 6 bases for J; bases not matched to a gene: 4. The V gene's germline CDR1 is SGHVS and CDR2 FQNEAQ. The CDR3 has 14 amino acids. The CDR3 protein is CASSRTSGGLEQYF. The CDR3 nucleotides read TGTGCCAGCAGCCGGACTAGCGGGGGCCTCGAGCAGTACTTC.

The CDR3 bases are TGTGCCATCAGCCTCCGGGACTTAATGTCAGCGGGGGCCAACGTCCTGACTTTC. Translation: CAISLRDLMSAGANVLTF. This chain joins TRBV10-3 and TRBJ2-6, with TRBD2 as a possible D gene (6 bases). The germline gives CDR1 ENHRY, CDR2 SYGVKD. Trimming removed 6 bases at V and 4 bases at J, with 22 bases between. The CDR3 extends over 18 amino acids.

The chain is built from TRBV11-3 and TRBJ2-3; TRBD2 agrees at 7 bases. The CDR3 has 16 amino acids. V gave up 5 bases and J gave up 1 base; unmatched junction bases: 9. CDR1 is SGHNT, CDR2 YENEEA, per germline. The CDR3 nucleotides are TGTGCCAGCAGCCACGATCTAGCGGAGGGCACAGATACGCAGTATTTT. Its protein is CASSHDLAEGTDTQYF.

The chain has TRBV27 and TRBJ1-5; no definite D call. Germline CDR1 and CDR2: MNHEY and SMNVEV (reference sequence). The CDR3 is made up of 16 amino acids. The V gene lost 8 bases and the J gene lost 0 bases, with 17 bases spanning the gap. In DNA, the CDR3 is TGTGCCAGCCGCTCCTCCGGGGTACTTAGCAATCAGCCCCAGCATTTT. Protein product: CASRSSGVLSNQPQHF.

This clone was recorded a few times. The V call is TRBV6-6, the J call TRBJ2-5, with a weak D call TRBD2 (7 bases). V lost 2 bases and J lost 5, with 15 bases in between. Germline CDR1 reads MNHNY; CDR2 reads SVGAGI (reference sequence). The CDR3 extends over 15 amino acids. The CDR3 DNA sequence: TGTGCCAGCAGTTACGGGGGGGGCCGGGAGGAGACCCAGTACTTC. This gives the protein CASSYGGGREETQYF.

Comment on this clone: One junction end does not reproduce the germline sequence, and a read error may be involved. The rearrangement uses TRBV19 and TRBJ2-5; TRBD2 matches 7 bases. This CDR3 is built from 13 residues. Germline V CDR1 and CDR2: LNHDA, SQIVND (reference sequence). The CDR3 region has the DNA TGTGCCGGTAGTATGGGAGGGTTGGAGACCCAGTACTTC. Translating gives CAGSMGGLETQYF.

The rearrangement uses TRBV7-2 and TRBJ2-7; D gene ambiguous. This CDR3 has 14 residues. The V and J ends lost 0 bases and 6 bases respectively, with 12 bases between them. The germline V gene has CDR1 SGHTA and CDR2 FQGNSA. The CDR3 bases are TGTGCCAGCAGCTTAGCGGCCCGAAGCCGCGAGCAGTACTTC. This codes for CASSLAARSREQYF.

The V gene is TRBV5-5, the J gene TRBJ1-4; D is uncertain. Germline V lookup: CDR1 SGHKS, CDR2 YYEKEE (reference sequence). The length of the CDR3 is 13 residues. Between the trimmed V and J ends, which lost 1 base and 5 bases, there was a span of 6 bases. The CDR3 here is CASSLLGNEKLFF. CDR3 coding DNA: TGTGCCAGCAGCTTGTTGGGAAATGAAAAACTGTTTTTT.

This clone was seen just once. The genes are TRBV9 and TRBJ2-5, with TRBD2 identical over 11 bases. V trimming: 0 bases; J trimming: 1 base; junction bases outside the gene matches: 5. The CDR3 has 17 residues. Germline CDR1 and CDR2: SGDLS and YYNGEE. The chain's CDR3 is CASSVDTSGGLQETQYF. The CDR3 nucleotides read TGTGCCAGCAGCGTAGACACTAGCGGGGGTCTCCAAGAGACCCAGTACTTC.

The CDR3 DNA reads as TGTGCCTGGAGTTCGACAGCGGACTCTGGAAACACCATATATTTT. Protein: CAWSSTADSGNTIYF. The rearrangement links TRBV30 to TRBJ1-3, with D possibly matching TRBD1 (5 bases). Germline values: CDR1 GTSNPN, CDR2 SVGIG (reference sequence). The CDR3 runs to 15 residues. V lost 2 bases and J 0 bases, leaving 11 bases between the germline ends.

The V call is TRBV7-2, the J call TRBJ1-2; 7 nucleotides align to TRBD1. The V gene's germline CDR1 is SGHTA and CDR2 FQGNSA. The CDR3 sequence is 14 residues long. After removal of 4 bases from V and 1 base from J, the junction contained 3 bases not matched to a gene. The CDR3 region is CASSYGTDNYGYTF. In DNA form, the CDR3 reads TGTGCCAGCAGCTACGGGACAGATAACTATGGCTACACCTTC.

The V and J genes are TRBV14 and TRBJ1-1; D is undetermined. The length of the CDR3 is 16 residues. Germline loops: CDR1 SGHDN, CDR2 FVKESK. V lost 0 bases to trimming and J lost 0 bases, with 11 bases between them. The CDR3 nucleotides are TGTGCCAGCAGCCAAGAGTTGCTGACATTGAACACTGAAGCTTTCTTT. As protein: CASSQELLTLNTEAFF.

With respect to this clone: Within the sample, other DNA sequences also encode this same CDR3. V is TRBV10-2 and J is TRBJ1-5; 8 nucleotides agree with TRBD1. Trimming cost V 4 bases and J 6 bases; bases outside gene matches: 2. The CDR3 runs to 13 residues. CDR1 and CDR2 (germline): WSHSY, SAAADI. CDR3 loop: CASSGTGTQPQHF. The CDR3 DNA reads as TGCGCCAGCAGTGGGACAGGGACTCAGCCCCAGCATTTT.

The chain links TRBV19 to TRBJ2-1; no reliable D call. V shed 7 bases and J shed 0 bases, with 7 bases lying between them. This CDR3 region has 13 residues. Germline CDR1 is LNHDA and CDR2 is SQIVND (reference sequence). CDR3 protein: CASTESSYNEQFF. DNA of the CDR3: TGTGCCAGTACGGAGAGCTCCTACAATGAGCAGTTCTTC.

V and J are TRBV5-1 and TRBJ1-2; TRBD1 agrees at 7 bases. V gave up 4 bases and J gave up 5 bases; unmatched junction bases: 11. The CDR3 loop spans 15 amino acids. The germline gives CDR1 SGHRS, CDR2 YFSETQ. In DNA, the CDR3 is TGCGCCAGCAGCCCCGACGGCGACAGGGTTTATGGCTACACCTTC. Protein product: CASSPDGDRVYGYTF.

This clone was recorded once. This chain joins TRBV2 and TRBJ1-2; D uncertain. The V end was cut by 6 bases, the J end by 2 bases, with 10 bases between. The germline V gene has CDR1 SNHLY and CDR2 FYNNEI. The CDR3 covers 13 residues. Here the CDR3 DNA reads TGTGCCAGCAGACGATTTCCCAACTATGGCTACACCTTC. It yields the protein CASRRFPNYGYTF.